This TCR beta chain was documented in a study of T-cell memory formation after mild COVID-19. Findings and limits, study-wide: Some clones that responded turned up in pre-infection memory, which suggests that cross-reactive memory joined in. Day 15 to 85 contracting clones showed balanced CD4/CD8; day 15 to 37 expanders favored CD4+.

Trimming shortened V by 4 bases and J by 9 bases, and 17 bases separated the two germline ends. The CDR3 loop spans 14 amino acids. Germline V gene data show CDR1 as SGHTS and CDR2 as YDEGEE. As to this clonotype: What it binds is unknown.

Each CDR3 protein gets one entry after TCRdb re-called the 5' RACE reads with MiXCR. The sample contains about 400,000 distinct CDR3 sequences, 15% to 20% of which appear only once. The V and J genes are TRBV5-8 and TRBJ1-5, with D possibly matching TRBD1 (5 bases). The specimen sequenced was PBMCs or a T cell subset sorted from them (not recorded which). The sequence derives from a man aged 18 to 29 who had mild COVID-19 (a few samples of this study predate the infection). Cell type and time point are not known. The CDR3 DNA sequence: TGTGCCAGCAGCCTTGGACACCCTCCGCGGCCCCAGCATTTT. It translates to CASSLGHPPRPQHF.